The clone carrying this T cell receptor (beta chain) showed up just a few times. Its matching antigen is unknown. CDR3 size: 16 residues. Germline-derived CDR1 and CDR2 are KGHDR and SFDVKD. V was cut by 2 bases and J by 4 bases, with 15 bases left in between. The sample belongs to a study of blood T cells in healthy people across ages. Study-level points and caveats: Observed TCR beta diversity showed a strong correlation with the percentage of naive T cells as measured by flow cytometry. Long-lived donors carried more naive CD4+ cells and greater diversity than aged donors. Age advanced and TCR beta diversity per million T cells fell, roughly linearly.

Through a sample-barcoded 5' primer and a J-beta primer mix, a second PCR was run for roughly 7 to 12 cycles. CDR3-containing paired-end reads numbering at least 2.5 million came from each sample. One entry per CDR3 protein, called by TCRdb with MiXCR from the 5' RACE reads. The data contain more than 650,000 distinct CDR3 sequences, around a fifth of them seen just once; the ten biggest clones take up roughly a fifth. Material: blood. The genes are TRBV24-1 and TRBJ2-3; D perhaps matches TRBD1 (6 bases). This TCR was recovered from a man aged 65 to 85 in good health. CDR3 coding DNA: TGTGCCACCAGTGATTGGGCCAGGGGAGAAGCAGATACGCAGTATTTT. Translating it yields CATSDWARGEADTQYF.